This note documents a single T cell receptor beta chain sequence. The V segment lost 5 bases and the J segment 0 bases; nucleotides outside the gene matches: 7. CDR3 length: 16 residues. Germline V gene sequence: CDR1 MNHNY, CDR2 SVGAGI (reference sequence). This entry comes from a study of blood T cell repertoires in COVID-19. Across the whole study: Sources were T cells, B-cell-depleted T cells, or PBMCs; the material itself was cDNA or gDNA.

Profiled with immunoSEQ multiplex PCR; TCRdb holds only in-frame clones, not every one. This sample has some 700,000 clones, with over 80% found just once. V is TRBV6-6 and J is TRBJ2-1, with TRBD1 matching over 7 bases. The sample comprised peripheral blood. The origin of this receptor is a woman aged 18-29 years with acute or convalescent COVID-19. CDR3: CASSPGQAPSYNEQFF. CDR3 DNA: TGTGCCAGCAGTCCCGGACAGGCTCCCTCCTACAATGAGCAGTTCTTC.